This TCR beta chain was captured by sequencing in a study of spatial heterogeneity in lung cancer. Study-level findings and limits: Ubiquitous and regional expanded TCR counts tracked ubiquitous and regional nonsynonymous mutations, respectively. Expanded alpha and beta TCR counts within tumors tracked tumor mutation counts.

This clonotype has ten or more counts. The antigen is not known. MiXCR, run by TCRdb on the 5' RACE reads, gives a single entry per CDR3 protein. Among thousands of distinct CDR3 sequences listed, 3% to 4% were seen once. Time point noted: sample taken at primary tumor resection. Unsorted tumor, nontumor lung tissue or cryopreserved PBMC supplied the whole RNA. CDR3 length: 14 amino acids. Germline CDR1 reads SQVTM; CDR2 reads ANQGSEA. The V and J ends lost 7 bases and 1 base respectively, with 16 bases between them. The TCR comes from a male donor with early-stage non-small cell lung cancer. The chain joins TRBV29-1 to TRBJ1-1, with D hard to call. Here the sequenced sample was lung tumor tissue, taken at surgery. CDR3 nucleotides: TGCAGCGCCCCGAACGGGATAACGAACACTGAAGCTTTCTTT. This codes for CSAPNGITNTEAFF.